The 12 T cell receptor beta chains reported below all come from one sample, sequenced in a study of identical twins. In TCRdb, the 5' RACE reads were re-called with MiXCR into one record per CDR3 protein. The table has hundreds of thousands of distinct CDR3 sequences, around 15% seen once; the top ten hold approximately 8.2%. Source material: memory (CD45RO+) T cells sorted from blood. These receptor sequences come from a woman aged 18-29 years in good health.

The sample holds a few counts of this clonotype. The gene calls are TRBV3-1 and TRBJ2-7; TRBD2 is a possible D gene (5 bases). The V gene's germline CDR1 is LGHDT and CDR2 YNNKEL (reference sequence). V was shortened by 0 bases and J by 3 bases, with 15 bases between the two germline ends. The CDR3 spans 16 residues. As DNA, the CDR3 is TGTGCCAGCAGCCAAGATCTAACGGCCGGACTCTACGAGCAGTACTTC. Protein product: CASSQDLTAGLYEQYF.

This clonotype turned up a few times. V gene TRBV20-1 combines with J gene TRBJ1-3; D not certain. The V gene's germline CDR1 is DFQATT and CDR2 SNEGSKA (reference sequence). The V gene lost 6 bases and the J gene lost 2 bases, with 20 bases spanning the gap. This CDR3 region has 16 residues. The CDR3 DNA is TGCAGTGCACTAGGTCGGTGGAGGAGCGCTGGAAACACCATATATTTT. Translating gives CSALGRWRSAGNTIYF.

This clonotype was counted ten times or more. V gene TRBV20-1 combines with J gene TRBJ1-3, with D possibly matching TRBD1 (5 bases). The CDR3 extends over 13 amino acids. Germline CDR1 DFQATT, CDR2 SNEGSKA (reference sequence). Trimming shortened V by 7 bases and J by 1 base, and 11 bases separated the two germline ends. CDR3 amino acids: CSVARTSGNTIYF. The CDR3 region has the DNA TGCAGTGTGGCCCGGACATCTGGAAACACCATATATTTT.

This clonotype was counted ten times or more. The chain links TRBV20-1 to TRBJ2-7; the match to TRBD2 covers 8 bases. There are 12 residues in the CDR3. In germline, CDR1 is DFQATT, CDR2 SNEGSKA (reference sequence). With V trimmed by 6 bases and J by 3 bases, 4 bases remained unmatched. The CDR3, as DNA: TGCAGTGCCGAGGGACTAGGCTACGAGCAGTACTTC. Its translation is CSAEGLGYEQYF.

The chain recombines TRBV11-2 with TRBJ1-1, with TRBD1 identical over 8 bases. Trimming cost V 0 bases and J 4 bases; bases outside gene matches: 13. The CDR3 consists of 18 residues. The V gene's germline CDR1 is SGHAT and CDR2 FQNNGV. CDR3 sequence reads: CASSLEPGRGLWGTEAFF. CDR3 bases: TGTGCCAGCAGCTTAGAACCGGGCAGGGGGCTTTGGGGCACTGAAGCTTTCTTT.

The chain uses TRBV12-3 or TRBV12-4 and TRBJ1-3; D is possibly TRBD1 (6 bases). Trimming pared 6 bases from V and 0 bases from J, leaving 12 bases between. The CDR3 is 15 residues long. CDR3 amino acids: CASRVQGHSGNTIYF. The CDR3 DNA reads TGTGCCAGCAGGGTACAGGGACACTCTGGAAACACCATATATTTT.

This chain connects TRBV19 to TRBJ2-3; no reliable D call. The CDR3 loop spans 15 amino acids. The V end was cut by 8 bases, the J end by 2 bases, with 17 bases between. Germline V gene sequence: CDR1 LNHDA, CDR2 SQIVND (reference sequence). The CDR3, as DNA: TGTGCCAGTTCCCCGAGCGCGTATGTCACAGATACGCAGTATTTT. Translating it yields CASSPSAYVTDTQYF.

This clonotype has just a few counts. The chain uses TRBV9 and TRBJ1-3; D unresolved. Trimming left V 0 bases short and J 0 bases short, with 7 bases between. Germline assignment: CDR1 SGDLS and CDR2 YYNGEE. CDR3 length: 15 amino acids. In nucleotides, the CDR3 is TGTGCCAGCAGCGTAGGGATCGCCTCTGGAAACACCATATATTTT. This encodes CASSVGIASGNTIYF.

This clonotype was seen a few times. The chain combines TRBV20-1 with TRBJ2-7, with 11 bases that match TRBD1. CDR1 and CDR2 (germline): DFQATT, SNEGSKA (reference sequence). The trim removed 5 bases at V and 6 bases at J, leaving 6 bases unmatched. The CDR3 is 13 residues long. DNA of the CDR3: TGCAGTGCTGCTCCGGGACAGGGGGGCGAGCAGTACTTC. Translation gives CSAAPGQGGEQYF.

This CDR3 is CASSFPRTSGGPYNEQFF. In nucleotides, the CDR3 is TGTGCCAGCAGCTTTCCCCGGACTAGCGGGGGGCCCTACAATGAGCAGTTCTTC. V usage is TRBV11-2 and J usage is TRBJ2-1; 14 nucleotides agree with TRBD2. With V trimmed by 3 bases and J by 2 bases, 6 bases remained unmatched. CDR1 is SGHAT and CDR2 is FQNNGV in the germline V gene. CDR3 length equals 18 residues.

This clonotype was detected only a few times. CDR3 protein: CSVDMGMRADTQYF. DNA of the CDR3: TGCAGCGTTGACATGGGAATGCGGGCAGATACGCAGTATTTT. The chain carries TRBV29-1 and TRBJ2-3; D is possibly TRBD2 (5 bases). Germline V gene data show CDR1 as SQVTM and CDR2 as ANQGSEA. V shed 3 bases and J shed 4 bases, with 14 bases lying between them. This CDR3 has 14 amino acids.

In this sample, this clonotype turned up many times. The V gene is TRBV6-5, the J gene TRBJ2-6; D perhaps matches TRBD1 (6 bases). Trimming stripped 5 bases from V and 6 bases from J, with 14 bases between. Germline CDR1 and CDR2: MNHEY and SVGAGI. There are 15 residues in the CDR3. This chain's CDR3 is CASSTGTPEANVLTF. In DNA, the CDR3 is TGTGCCAGCAGTACTGGGACACCTGAGGCCAACGTCCTGACTTTC.